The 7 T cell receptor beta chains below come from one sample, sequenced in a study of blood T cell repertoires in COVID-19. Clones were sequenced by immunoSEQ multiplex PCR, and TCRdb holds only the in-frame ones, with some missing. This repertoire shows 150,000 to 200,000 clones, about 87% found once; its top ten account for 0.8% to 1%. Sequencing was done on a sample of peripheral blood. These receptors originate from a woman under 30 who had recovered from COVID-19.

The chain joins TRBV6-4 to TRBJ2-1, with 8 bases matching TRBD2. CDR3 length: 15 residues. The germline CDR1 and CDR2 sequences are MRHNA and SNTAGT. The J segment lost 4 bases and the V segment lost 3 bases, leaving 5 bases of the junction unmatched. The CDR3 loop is CASSELAGSYNEQFF. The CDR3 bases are TGTGCCAGCAGTGAGTTAGCGGGGAGTTACAATGAGCAGTTCTTC.

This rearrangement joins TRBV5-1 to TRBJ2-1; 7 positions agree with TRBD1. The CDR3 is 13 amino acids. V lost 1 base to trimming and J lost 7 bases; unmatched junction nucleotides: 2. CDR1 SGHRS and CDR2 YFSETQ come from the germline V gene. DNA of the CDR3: TGCGCCAGCAGCTTGACAGGGGCTAATGAGCAGTTCTTC. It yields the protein CASSLTGANEQFF.

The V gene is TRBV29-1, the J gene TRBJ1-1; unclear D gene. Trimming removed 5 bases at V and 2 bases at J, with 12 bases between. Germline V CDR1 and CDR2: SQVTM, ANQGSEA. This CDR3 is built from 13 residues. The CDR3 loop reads CSVLRGSNTEAFF. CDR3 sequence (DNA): TGCAGCGTTCTACGGGGTAGTAACACTGAAGCTTTCTTT.

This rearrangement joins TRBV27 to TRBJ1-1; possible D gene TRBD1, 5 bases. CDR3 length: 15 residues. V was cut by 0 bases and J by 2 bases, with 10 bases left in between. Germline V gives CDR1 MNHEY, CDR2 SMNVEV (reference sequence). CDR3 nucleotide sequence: TGTGCCAGCAGTTTATCGGGCAGGGCTAACACTGAAGCTTTCTTT. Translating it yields CASSLSGRANTEAFF.

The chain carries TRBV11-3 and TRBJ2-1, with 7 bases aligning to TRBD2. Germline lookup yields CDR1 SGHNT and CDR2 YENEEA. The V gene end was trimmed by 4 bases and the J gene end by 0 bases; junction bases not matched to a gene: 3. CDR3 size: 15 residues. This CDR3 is CASSSSGSSYNEQFF. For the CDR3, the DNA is TGTGCCAGCAGCTCTAGCGGCAGCTCCTACAATGAGCAGTTCTTC.

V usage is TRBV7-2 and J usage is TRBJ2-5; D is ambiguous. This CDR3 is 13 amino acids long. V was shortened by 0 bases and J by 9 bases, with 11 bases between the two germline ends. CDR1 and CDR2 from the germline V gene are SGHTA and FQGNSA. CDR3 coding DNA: TGTGCCAGCAGCTTAGCTCTGGCCCGGGCCCAGTACTTC. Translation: CASSLALARAQYF.

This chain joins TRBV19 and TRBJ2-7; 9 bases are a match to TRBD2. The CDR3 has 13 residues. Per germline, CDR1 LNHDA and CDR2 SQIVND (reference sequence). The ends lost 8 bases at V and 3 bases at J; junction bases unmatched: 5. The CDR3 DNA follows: TGTGCCAGTCGGGCGGGGGGGGACTACGAGCAGTACTTC. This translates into CASRAGGDYEQYF.